This T cell receptor (beta chain) comes out of a study of blood T cell repertoires in COVID-19. The method was immunoSEQ multiplex PCR; TCRdb's version includes in-frame clones alone and lacks a portion of them. The table has roughly 300,000 clones, approximately 81% seen once. The germline gives CDR1 MNHEY, CDR2 SMNVEV (reference sequence). This CDR3 has 16 residues. V lost 3 bases and J lost 4; bases outside the gene matches: 8. Source material: PBMCs or T cells enriched from blood (not recorded which). This receptor was identified in a woman in her forties or fifties who had recovered from COVID-19. The genes are TRBV27 and TRBJ2-7; the match to TRBD2 covers 11 bases. The CDR3: CASSLGPLAGGYEQYF. CDR3 DNA sequence: TGTGCCAGCAGTTTGGGTCCTCTAGCGGGAGGTTACGAGCAGTACTTC.